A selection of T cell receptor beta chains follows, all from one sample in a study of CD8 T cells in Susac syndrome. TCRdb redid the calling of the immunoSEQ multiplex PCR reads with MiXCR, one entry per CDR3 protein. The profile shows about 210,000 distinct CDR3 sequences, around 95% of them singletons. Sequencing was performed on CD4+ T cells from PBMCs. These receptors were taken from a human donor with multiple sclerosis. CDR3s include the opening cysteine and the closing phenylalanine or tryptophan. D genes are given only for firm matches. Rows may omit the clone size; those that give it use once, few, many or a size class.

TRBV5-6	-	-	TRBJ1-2	TGTGCCAGCAGCGTTCAACAGGGACGGGGGATTGGCTACACCTTC	CASSVQQGRGIGYTF
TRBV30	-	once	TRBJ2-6	TGTGCCTCCCACAGAACCAACGTCCTGACTTTC	CASHRTNVLTF
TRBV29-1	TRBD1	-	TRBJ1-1	TGCAGCGGTAACAGGGGCCTGGGCACTGAAGCTTTCTTT	CSGNRGLGTEAFF
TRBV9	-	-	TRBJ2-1	TGTGCCAGCAGCACCCAGTTGCAGAGCGATGAGCAGTTCTTC	CASSTQLQSDEQFF
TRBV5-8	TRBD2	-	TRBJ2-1	TGTGCCACAGACCGGGGGGGCAGGAGAAATGAGCAGTTCTTC	CATDRGGRRNEQFF
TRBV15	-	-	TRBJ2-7	TGTGCCACCAGGCTGACTGGCAGCCACGAGCAGTACTTC	CATRLTGSHEQYF
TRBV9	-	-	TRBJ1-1	TGTGCCAGCAGCCCGTCGGTGGGGACTGAAGCTTTCTTT	CASSPSVGTEAFF
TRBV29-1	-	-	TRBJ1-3	TGCAGCGTTGCTGGAGGTAGTGCGAACACCATATATTTT	CSVAGGSANTIYF
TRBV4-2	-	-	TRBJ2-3	TGTGCCAGCAGCCCGGACTCAGTTGGGGATACGCAGTATTTT	CASSPDSVGDTQYF
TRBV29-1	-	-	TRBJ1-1	TGCAGCGCCCGACAGGAGGTCGCTGAAGCTTTCTTT	CSARQEVAEAFF
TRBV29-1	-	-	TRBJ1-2	TGCAGCGTTGGCATTTCCGGGGGCGCCTATGGCTACACCTTC	CSVGISGGAYGYTF
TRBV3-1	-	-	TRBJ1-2	TGTGCCAGCAGCCCCGGGACCGAAGAAAGCTATGGCTACACCTTC	CASSPGTEESYGYTF
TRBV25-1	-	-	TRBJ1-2	TGTGCCAGCAGTGAATATGGAACAGACTATGGCTACACCTTC	CASSEYGTDYGYTF
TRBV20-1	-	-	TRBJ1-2	TGCAGTGCTAGGCTGAGTAATAGTGACGTCCCCCTGGATGGCTACACCTTC	CSARLSNSDVPLDGYTF
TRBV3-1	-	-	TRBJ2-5	TGTGCCAGCAGCCAGTCCGGGACGGAAAGAGGAGAGACCCAGTACTTC	CASSQSGTERGETQYF
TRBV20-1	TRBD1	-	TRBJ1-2	TGCAGTGCTAGAGCGACAGGGGGCTATGGCTACACCTTC	CSARATGGYGYTF
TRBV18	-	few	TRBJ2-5	TGTGCCAGCTCACCCAGGGAAGAGACCCAGTACTTC	CASSPREETQYF
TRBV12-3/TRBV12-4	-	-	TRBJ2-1	TGTGCCAGCAGTCCACCAGGGATCCGGGTGCAGTTCTTC	CASSPPGIRVQFF
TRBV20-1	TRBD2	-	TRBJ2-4	TGCAGTGCTAGCCCGGGGGGAAACATTCAGTACTTC	CSASPGGNIQYF
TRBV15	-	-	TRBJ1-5	TGTGCCACCAGCAGAGATAGGAACCAGAATCAGCCCCAGCATTTT	CATSRDRNQNQPQHF
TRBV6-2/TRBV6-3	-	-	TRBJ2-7	TGTGCCAGCAGTCGGACCGGCTCCCCCTACGAGCAGTACTTC	CASSRTGSPYEQYF
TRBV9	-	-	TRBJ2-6	TGTGCCAGCAGCGTAGGTGTGGGGCGGGCCAACGTCCTGACTTTC	CASSVGVGRANVLTF
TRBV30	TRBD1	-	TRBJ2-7	TGTGCCTGGAGGACAGGGATCGAGCAGTACTTC	CAWRTGIEQYF
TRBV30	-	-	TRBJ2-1	TGTGCCTGGAGTGTACCTAGTTATGAGCAGTTCTTC	CAWSVPSYEQFF
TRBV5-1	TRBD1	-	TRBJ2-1	TGCGCCAGCAGCCCCGGGGCAGGGGGTAGGGACAATGAGCAGTTCTTC	CASSPGAGGRDNEQFF
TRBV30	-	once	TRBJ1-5	TGTGCCTGGAGTGTACCGGCTGTGGCCCAGCATTTT	CAWSVPAVAQHF
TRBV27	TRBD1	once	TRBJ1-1	TGTGCCAGCACCTCGGGACAGGCGAACACTGAAGCTTTCTTT	CASTSGQANTEAFF
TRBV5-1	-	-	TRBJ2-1	TGCGCCAGCAGCAAGAACAGGGCGTTGTCCGAGCAGTTCTTC	CASSKNRALSEQFF
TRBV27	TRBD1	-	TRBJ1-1	TGTGCCAGTGGGACAGCCCCTAACACTGAAGCTTTCTTT	CASGTAPNTEAFF
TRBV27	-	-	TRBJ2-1	TGTGCCAGCAGTACGATCGAGGGCAACCTTCGTAATGAGCAGTTCTTC	CASSTIEGNLRNEQFF
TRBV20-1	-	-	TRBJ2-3	TGCAGTGCTAGAAGTCCGGGGGGCCGGGATACGCAGTATTTT	CSARSPGGRDTQYF
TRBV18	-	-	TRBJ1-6	TGTGCCAGCTCACCACGAAGGGAGAATTCACCCCTCCACTTT	CASSPRRENSPLHF
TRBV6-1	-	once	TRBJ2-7	TGTGCCAGCAAGGACTCCTACGAGCAGTACTTC	CASKDSYEQYF
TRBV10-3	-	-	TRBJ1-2	TGTGCCATCGGGTACAGTAAGGATGGCTACACCTTC	CAIGYSKDGYTF
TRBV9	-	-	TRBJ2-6	TGTGCCAGCAGCCCGGGGGAAATGGGAGCTGGGGCCAACGTCCTGACTTTC	CASSPGEMGAGANVLTF
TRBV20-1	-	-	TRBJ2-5	TGCAGTGCTAATGGACTCCTGCAAGAGACCCAGTACTTC	CSANGLLQETQYF
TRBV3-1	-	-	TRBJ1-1	TGTGCCAGCAGTTTAGGGGCTTTGAACACTGAAGCTTTCTTT	CASSLGALNTEAFF
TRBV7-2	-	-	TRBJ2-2	TGTGCCAGCAGCTTAGTAAGGGGCGGGACCGGGGAGCTGTTTTTT	CASSLVRGGTGELFF
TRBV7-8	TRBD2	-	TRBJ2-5	TGTGCCAGCAGCTCGGGGCGGGGGGCCCCGAGGGAGACCCAGTACTTC	CASSSGRGAPRETQYF
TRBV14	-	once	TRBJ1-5	TGTGCCAGCAGCTTATCCGGGGCGGGCAATCAGCCCCAGCATTTT	CASSLSGAGNQPQHF
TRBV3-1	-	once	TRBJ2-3	TGTGCCAGCAGCCAAGGAAAGGAACATACGCAGTATTTT	CASSQGKEHTQYF
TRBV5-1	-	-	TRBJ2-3	TGCGCCAGCGCCTCAGGGGGGGCAGATACGCAGTATTTT	CASASGGADTQYF
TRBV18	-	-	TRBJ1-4	TGTGCCAGCTCACCCCGTCTGACAACTAATGAAAAACTGTTTTTT	CASSPRLTTNEKLFF
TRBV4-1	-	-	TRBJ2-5	TGCGCCAGCAGCCAAGAAGGACGCGGAACGGAGACCCAGTACTTC	CASSQEGRGTETQYF
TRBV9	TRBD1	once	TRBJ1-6	TGTGCCAGCAACAGGGGGGATTCACCCCTCCACTTT	CASNRGDSPLHF
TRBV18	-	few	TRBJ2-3	TGTGCCAGCTCACCACTTGGGAGCACAGATACGCAGTATTTT	CASSPLGSTDTQYF
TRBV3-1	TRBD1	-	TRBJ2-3	TGTGCCAGCAGCCAAGACAGGGACAGGGGAATCAGGACAGATACGCAGTATTTT	CASSQDRDRGIRTDTQYF
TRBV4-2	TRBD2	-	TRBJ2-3	TGTGCCAGCAGCCAAGATGGGGCTAGCGGGAGCACAGATACGCAGTATTTT	CASSQDGASGSTDTQYF
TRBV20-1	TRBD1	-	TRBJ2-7	TGCAGTGCTCGACTCAGACAGGGAAGGGGCGAGCAGTACTTC	CSARLRQGRGEQYF
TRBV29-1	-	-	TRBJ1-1	TGCAGCGTTGAATGGGGCCTTAGATCGAACACTGAAGCTTTCTTT	CSVEWGLRSNTEAFF
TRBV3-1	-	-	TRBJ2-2	TGTGCCAGCAGCCAAGATTCCGGGGGCAGGGAGCTGTTTTTT	CASSQDSGGRELFF
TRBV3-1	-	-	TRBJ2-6	TGTGCCAGCAGCCAGAGGCCGCACTCTGGGGCCAACGTCCTGACTTTC	CASSQRPHSGANVLTF
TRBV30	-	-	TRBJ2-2	TGTGCCTGGAAAACCAACAGGGCAACCGGGGAGCTGTTTTTT	CAWKTNRATGELFF
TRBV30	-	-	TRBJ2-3	TGTGCCTGGACAGAGTTTAGCACAGATACGCAGTATTTT	CAWTEFSTDTQYF
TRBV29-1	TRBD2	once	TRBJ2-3	TGCAGCGTGAGGGAGGGACTAGTAACAGATACGCAGTATTTT	CSVREGLVTDTQYF
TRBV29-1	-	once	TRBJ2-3	TGCAGCGTTGCGGGAGGCACAGATACGCAGTATTTT	CSVAGGTDTQYF
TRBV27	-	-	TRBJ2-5	TGTGCCAGCAGTCCAGGGTGGGGGAGGACCCAGTACTTC	CASSPGWGRTQYF